This T cell receptor (beta chain) is from a study of cytomegalovirus exposure and HLA in healthy donors. The study's findings and limits: According to a subsequent analysis, TCR clusters from the first cohort were inclined to appear together in the 110 or so validation repertoires.

In regard to this clone: The antigen remains unidentified.

Only in-frame clones appear in the TCRdb table, and some are missing; sequencing was by immunoSEQ multiplex PCR. The table records 150,000 to 200,000 clones, roughly 84% of them present only once. This TCR was recovered from a man younger than 40 in good health and CMV-seropositive. Material: PBMCs.

In nucleotides, the CDR3 is TGCGCCAGCGGAGCGGGAGGAGACACCGGGGAGCTGTTTTTT. It encodes CASGAGGDTGELFF. This sequence joins TRBV10-1 and TRBJ2-2, with 9 bases that match TRBD2. CDR3 length equals 14 residues. After removal of 8 bases from V and 3 bases from J, the junction contained 4 bases not matched to a gene. CDR1 is WNHNN and CDR2 is SYGVQD in the germline V gene (reference sequence).